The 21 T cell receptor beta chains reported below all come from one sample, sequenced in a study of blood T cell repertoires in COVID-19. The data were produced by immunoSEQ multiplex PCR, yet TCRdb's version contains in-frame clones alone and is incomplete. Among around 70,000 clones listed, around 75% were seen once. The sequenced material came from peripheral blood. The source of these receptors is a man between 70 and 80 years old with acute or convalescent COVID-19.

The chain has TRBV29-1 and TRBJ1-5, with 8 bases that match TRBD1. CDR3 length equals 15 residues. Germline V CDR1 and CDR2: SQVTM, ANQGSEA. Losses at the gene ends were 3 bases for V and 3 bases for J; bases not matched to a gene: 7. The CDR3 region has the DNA TGCAGCGTTGAGTTGGGGACAGGACCCAATCAGCCCCAGCATTTT. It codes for CSVELGTGPNQPQHF.

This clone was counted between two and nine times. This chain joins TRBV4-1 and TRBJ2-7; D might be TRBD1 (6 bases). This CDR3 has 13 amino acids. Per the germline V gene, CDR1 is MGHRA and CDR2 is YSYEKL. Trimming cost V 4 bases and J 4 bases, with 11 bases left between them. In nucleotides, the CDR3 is TGCGCCAGCAGCCGGACAGCAGGATACGAGCAGTACTTC. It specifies CASSRTAGYEQYF.

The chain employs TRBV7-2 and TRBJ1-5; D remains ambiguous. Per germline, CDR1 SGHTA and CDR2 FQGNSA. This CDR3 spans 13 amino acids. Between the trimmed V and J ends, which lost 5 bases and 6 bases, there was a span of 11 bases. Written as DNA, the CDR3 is TGTGCCAGCAGCAGCGGGAATTTTCAGCCCCAGCATTTT. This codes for CASSSGNFQPQHF.

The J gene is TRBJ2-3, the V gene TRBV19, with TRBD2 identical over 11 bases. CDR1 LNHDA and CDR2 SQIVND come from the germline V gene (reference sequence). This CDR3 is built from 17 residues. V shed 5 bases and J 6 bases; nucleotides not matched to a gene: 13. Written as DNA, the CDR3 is TGTGCCAGTAGTTTTAGATCGGGACTAGCGGTTGTGGATACGCAGTATTTT. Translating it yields CASSFRSGLAVVDTQYF.

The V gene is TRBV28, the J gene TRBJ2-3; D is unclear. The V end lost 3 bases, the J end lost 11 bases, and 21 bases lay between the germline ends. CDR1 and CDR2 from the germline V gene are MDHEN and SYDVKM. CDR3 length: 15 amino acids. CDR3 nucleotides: TGTGCCAGCAGTTTCTTCGCGCCCGCGATTGGAGAGCAGTATTTT. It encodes CASSFFAPAIGEQYF.

DNA of the CDR3: TGTGCCAGCAGTTACTTCAGCGGGAGGGCTCACAATGAGCAGTTCTTC. It codes for CASSYFSGRAHNEQFF. The chain joins TRBV6-5 to TRBJ2-1; TRBD2 matches 10 bases. There are 16 residues in the CDR3. The trim removed 1 base at V and 5 bases at J, leaving 5 bases unmatched. Germline CDR1 and CDR2: MNHEY and SVGAGI.

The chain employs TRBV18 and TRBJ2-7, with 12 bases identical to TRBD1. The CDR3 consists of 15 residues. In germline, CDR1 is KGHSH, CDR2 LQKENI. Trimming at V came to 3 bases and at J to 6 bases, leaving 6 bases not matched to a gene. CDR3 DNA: TGTGCCAGCTCACCCGCGGGACAGGGGGCGGTCGAGCAGTACTTC. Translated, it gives CASSPAGQGAVEQYF.

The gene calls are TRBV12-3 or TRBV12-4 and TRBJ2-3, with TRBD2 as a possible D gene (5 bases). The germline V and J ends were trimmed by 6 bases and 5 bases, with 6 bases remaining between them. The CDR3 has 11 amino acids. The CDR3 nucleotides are TGTGCCAGCAGCACTAGAGATACGCAGTATTTT. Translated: CASSTRDTQYF.

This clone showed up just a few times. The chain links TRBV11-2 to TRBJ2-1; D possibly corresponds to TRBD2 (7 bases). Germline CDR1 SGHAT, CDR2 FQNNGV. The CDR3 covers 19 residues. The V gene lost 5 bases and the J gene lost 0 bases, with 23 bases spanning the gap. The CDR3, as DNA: TGTGCCAGCAGCCGTCGACGGCCAGAGGGGGGGCACTCCTACAATGAGCAGTTCTTC. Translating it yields CASSRRRPEGGHSYNEQFF.

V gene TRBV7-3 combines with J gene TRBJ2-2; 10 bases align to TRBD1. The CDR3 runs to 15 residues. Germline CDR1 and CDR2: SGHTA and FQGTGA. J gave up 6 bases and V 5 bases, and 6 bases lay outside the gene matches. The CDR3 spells CASSPDGQGAGELFF. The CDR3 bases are TGTGCCAGCAGCCCGGACGGACAGGGGGCCGGGGAGCTGTTTTTT.

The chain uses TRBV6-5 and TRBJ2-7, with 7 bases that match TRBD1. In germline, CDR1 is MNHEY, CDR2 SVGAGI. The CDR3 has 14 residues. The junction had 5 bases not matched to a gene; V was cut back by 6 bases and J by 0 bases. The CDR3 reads CASSKPGGSYEQYF. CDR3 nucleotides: TGTGCCAGCAGCAAGCCAGGGGGCTCCTACGAGCAGTACTTC.

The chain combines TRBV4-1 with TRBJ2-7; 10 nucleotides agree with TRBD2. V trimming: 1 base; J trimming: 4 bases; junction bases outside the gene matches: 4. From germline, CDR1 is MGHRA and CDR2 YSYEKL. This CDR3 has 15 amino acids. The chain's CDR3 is CASSQVASGSYEQYF. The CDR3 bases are TGCGCCAGCAGCCAAGTGGCTAGCGGGAGTTACGAGCAGTACTTC.

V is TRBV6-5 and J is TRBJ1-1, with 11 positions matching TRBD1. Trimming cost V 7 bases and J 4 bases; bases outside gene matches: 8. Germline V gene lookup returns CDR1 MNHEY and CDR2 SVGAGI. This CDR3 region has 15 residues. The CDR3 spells CASTGQGASGTEAFF. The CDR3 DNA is TGTGCCAGCACTGGACAGGGGGCTTCGGGCACTGAAGCTTTCTTT.

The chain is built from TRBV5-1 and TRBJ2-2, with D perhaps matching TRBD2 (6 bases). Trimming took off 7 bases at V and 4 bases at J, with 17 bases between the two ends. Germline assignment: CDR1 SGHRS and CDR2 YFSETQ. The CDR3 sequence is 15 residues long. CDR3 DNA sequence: TGCGCCAGCGGACGATCGGGAGTTTCCACCGGGGAGCTGTTTTTT. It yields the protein CASGRSGVSTGELFF.

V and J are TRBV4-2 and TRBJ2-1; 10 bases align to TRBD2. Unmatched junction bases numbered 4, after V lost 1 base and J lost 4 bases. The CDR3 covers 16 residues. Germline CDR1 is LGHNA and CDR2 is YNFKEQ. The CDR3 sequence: CASSQGWTSGYNEQFF. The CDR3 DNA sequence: TGTGCCAGCAGCCAAGGGTGGACTAGCGGTTACAATGAGCAGTTCTTC.

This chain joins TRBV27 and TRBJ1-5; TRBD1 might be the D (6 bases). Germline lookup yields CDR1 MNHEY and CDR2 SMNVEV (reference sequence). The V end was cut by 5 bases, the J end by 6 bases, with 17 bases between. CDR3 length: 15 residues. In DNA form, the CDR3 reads TGTGCCAGCAGTGAATCTGGGACATCGGCTCAGCCCCAGCATTTT. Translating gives CASSESGTSAQPQHF.

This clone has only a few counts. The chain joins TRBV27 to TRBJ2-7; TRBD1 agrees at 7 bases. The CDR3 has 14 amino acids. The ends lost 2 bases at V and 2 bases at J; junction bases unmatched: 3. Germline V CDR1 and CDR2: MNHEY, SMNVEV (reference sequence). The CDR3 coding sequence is TGTGCCAGCAGTTTAGGGACAGCCACCTACGAGCAGTACTTC. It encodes CASSLGTATYEQYF.

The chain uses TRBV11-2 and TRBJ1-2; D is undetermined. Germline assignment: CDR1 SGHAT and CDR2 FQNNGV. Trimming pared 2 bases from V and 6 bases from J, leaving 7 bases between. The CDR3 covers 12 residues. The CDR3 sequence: CASSLTVDGYTF. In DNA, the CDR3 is TGTGCCAGCAGCTTAACGGTCGATGGCTACACCTTC.

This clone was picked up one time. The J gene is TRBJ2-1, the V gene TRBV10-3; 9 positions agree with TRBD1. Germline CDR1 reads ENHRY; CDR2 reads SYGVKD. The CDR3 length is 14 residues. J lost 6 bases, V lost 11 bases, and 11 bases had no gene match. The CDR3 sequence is CASRKGQGINEQFF. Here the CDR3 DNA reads TGTGCCTCCCGTAAGGGACAGGGCATCAATGAGCAGTTCTTC.

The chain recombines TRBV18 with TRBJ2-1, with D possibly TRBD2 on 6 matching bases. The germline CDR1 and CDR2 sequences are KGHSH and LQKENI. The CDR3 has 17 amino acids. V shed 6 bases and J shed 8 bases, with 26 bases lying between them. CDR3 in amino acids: CASSPTLAAGGADEQFF. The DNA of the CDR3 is TGTGCCAGCTCTCCTACTTTAGCGGCGGGTGGTGCCGATGAGCAGTTCTTC.

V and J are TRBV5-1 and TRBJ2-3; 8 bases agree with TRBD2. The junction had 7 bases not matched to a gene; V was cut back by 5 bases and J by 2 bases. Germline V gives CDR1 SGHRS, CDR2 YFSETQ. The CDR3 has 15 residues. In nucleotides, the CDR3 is TGCGCCAGCAGAAGCGGGAGTTTTAACACAGATACGCAGTATTTT. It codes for CASRSGSFNTDTQYF.